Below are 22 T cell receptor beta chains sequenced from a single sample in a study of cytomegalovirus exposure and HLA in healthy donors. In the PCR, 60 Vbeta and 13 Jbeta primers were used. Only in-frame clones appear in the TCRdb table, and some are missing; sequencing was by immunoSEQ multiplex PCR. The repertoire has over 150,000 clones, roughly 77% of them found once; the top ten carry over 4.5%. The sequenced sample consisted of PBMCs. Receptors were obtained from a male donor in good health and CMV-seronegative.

The CDR3, as DNA: TGTGCCAGCAGCTCGCAAGGGTGGCGGGAGGATGGAGCGGATACGCAGTATTTT. This translates into CASSSQGWREDGADTQYF. This chain uses TRBV7-9 with TRBJ2-3, with 8 bases lining up with TRBD2. The CDR3 has 18 amino acids. Trimming took 4 bases from V and 6 from J; bases not matched to a gene: 18. CDR1 SEHNR and CDR2 FQNEAQ come from the germline V gene (reference sequence).

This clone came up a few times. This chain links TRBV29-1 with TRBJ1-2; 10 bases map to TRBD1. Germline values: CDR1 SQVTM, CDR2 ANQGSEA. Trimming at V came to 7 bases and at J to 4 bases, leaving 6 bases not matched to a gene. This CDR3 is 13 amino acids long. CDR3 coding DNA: TGCAGCGCCCGACAGGGGGCGAGCTATGGCTACACCTTC. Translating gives CSARQGASYGYTF.

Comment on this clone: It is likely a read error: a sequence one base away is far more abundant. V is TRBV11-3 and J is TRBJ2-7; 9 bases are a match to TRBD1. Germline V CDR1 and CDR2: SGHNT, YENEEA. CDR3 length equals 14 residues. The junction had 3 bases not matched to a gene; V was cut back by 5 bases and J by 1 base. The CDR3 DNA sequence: TGTGCCAGCAGCCCCGGGACAGGGTCCTACGAGCAGTACTTC. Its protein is CASSPGTGSYEQYF.

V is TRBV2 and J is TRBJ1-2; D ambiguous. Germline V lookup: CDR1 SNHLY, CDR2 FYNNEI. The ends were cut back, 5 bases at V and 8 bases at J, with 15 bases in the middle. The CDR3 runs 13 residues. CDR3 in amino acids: CASSYASGCGYTF. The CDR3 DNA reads TGTGCCAGCAGTTATGCCTCGGGGTGCGGCTACACCTTC. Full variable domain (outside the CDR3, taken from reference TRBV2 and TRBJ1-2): EPEVTQTPSHQVTQMGQEVILRCVPISNHLYFYWYRQILGQKVEFLVSFYNNEISEKSEIFDDQFSVERPDGSNFTLKIRSTKLEDSAMYFCASSYASGCGYTFGSGTRLTVV.

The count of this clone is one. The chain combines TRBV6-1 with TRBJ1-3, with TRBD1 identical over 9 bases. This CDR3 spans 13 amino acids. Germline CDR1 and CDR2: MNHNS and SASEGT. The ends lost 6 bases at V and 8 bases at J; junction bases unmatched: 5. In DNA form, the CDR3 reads TGTGCCAGCAGCTTGGGACAGGGTTACACCATATATTTT. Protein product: CASSLGQGYTIYF.

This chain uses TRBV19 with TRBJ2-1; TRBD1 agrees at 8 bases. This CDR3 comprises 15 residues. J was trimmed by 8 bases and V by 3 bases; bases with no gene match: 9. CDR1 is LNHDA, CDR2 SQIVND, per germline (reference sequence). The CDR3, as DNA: TGTGCCAGTAGTATTCGGGCAGGGGGCTGGTATGAGCAGTTCTTC. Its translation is CASSIRAGGWYEQFF.

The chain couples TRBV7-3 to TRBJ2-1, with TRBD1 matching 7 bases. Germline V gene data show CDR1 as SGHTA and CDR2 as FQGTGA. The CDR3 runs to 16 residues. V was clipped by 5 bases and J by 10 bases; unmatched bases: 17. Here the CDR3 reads CASSPRLDAQGDEQFF. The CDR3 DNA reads TGTGCCAGCAGCCCTCGACTTGACGCTCAGGGGGACGAGCAGTTCTTC.

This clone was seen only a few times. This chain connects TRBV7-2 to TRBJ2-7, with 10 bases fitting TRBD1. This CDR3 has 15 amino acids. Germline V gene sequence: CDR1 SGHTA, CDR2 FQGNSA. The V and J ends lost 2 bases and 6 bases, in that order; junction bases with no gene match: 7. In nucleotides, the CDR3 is TGTGCCAGCAGCTTATTGTTGGACAGGGGGGGCGAGCAGTACTTC. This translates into CASSLLLDRGGEQYF.

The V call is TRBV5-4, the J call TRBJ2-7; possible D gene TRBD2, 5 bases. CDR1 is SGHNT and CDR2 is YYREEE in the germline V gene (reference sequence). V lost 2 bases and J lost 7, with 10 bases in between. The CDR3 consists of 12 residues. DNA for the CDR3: TGTGCCAGCAGCTTAACTACGGGGGAGCAGTACTTC. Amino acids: CASSLTTGEQYF.

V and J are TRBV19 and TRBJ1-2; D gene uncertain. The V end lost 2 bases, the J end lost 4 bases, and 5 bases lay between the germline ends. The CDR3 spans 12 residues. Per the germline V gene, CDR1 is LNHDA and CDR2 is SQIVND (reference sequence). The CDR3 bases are TGTGCCAGTAGTATAAGAGGCTATGGCTACACCTTC. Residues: CASSIRGYGYTF.

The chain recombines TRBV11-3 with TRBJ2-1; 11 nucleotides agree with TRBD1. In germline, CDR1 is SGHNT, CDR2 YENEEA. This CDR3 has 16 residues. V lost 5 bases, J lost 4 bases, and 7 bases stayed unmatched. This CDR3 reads CASSPLGQGAYNEQFF. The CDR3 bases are TGTGCCAGCAGCCCGCTCGGACAGGGGGCTTACAATGAGCAGTTCTTC.

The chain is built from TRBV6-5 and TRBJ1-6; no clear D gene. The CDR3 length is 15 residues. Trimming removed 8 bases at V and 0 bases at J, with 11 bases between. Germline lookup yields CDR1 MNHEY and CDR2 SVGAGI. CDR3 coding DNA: TGTGCCAGCTCTCGGGAAGACTCCTATAATTCACCCCTCCACTTT. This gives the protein CASSREDSYNSPLHF.

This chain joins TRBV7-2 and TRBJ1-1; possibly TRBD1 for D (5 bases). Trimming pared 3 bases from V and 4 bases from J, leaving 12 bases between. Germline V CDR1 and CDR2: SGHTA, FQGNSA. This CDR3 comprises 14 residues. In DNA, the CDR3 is TGTGCCAGCAGCTTCGGGGGGGTAGGCACTGAAGCTTTCTTT. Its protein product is CASSFGGVGTEAFF.

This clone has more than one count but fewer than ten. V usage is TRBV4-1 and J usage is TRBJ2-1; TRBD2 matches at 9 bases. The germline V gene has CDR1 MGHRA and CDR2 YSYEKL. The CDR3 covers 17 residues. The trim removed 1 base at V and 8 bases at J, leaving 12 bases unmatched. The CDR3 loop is CASSQGGIAGVSDEQFF. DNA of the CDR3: TGCGCCAGCAGCCAAGGGGGAATAGCGGGAGTAAGTGATGAGCAGTTCTTC.

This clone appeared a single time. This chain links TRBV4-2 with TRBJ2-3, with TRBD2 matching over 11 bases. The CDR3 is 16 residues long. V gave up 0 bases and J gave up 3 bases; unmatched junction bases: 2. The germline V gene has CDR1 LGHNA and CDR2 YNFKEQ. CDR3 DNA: TGTGCCAGCAGCCAAGATAGCGGGAGGGTTACAGATACGCAGTATTTT. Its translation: CASSQDSGRVTDTQYF.

The CDR3, as DNA: TGTGCCAGCAGCTTAACTCAGGGGTACGAGCAGTACTTC. Translated, it gives CASSLTQGYEQYF. This sequence joins TRBV11-3 and TRBJ2-5, with D perhaps TRBD1 (6 bases). The tail of the sequence fits TRBJ2-7 better, so the J call may be wrong. CDR3 length: 13 residues. Germline V lookup: CDR1 SGHNT, CDR2 YENEEA.

CDR3: CASSDGGAHGNTIYF. CDR3 bases: TGTGCCAGCAGTGATGGAGGGGCGCATGGAAACACCATATATTTT. This rearrangement joins TRBV25-1 to TRBJ1-3, with D perhaps matching TRBD1 (5 bases). Germline CDR1 and CDR2: MGHDK and SYGVNS. CDR3 length: 15 amino acids. The germline V and J ends were trimmed by 3 bases and 3 bases, with 12 bases remaining between them.

The CDR3 nucleotides are TGTGCCAGCAGTCCTCGGTGGGCTAGCGGGGAAGAGACCCAGTACTTC. Its protein is CASSPRWASGEETQYF. The genes are TRBV6-6 and TRBJ2-5, with TRBD2 matching 9 bases. With V trimmed by 5 bases and J by 3 bases, 10 bases remained unmatched. Germline CDR1 is MNHNY and CDR2 is SVGAGI (reference sequence). The CDR3 has 16 amino acids.

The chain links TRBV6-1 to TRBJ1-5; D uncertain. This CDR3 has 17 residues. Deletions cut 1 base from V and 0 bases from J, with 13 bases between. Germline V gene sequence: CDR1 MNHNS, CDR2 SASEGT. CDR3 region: CASSEDPGYVSNQPQHF. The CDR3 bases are TGTGCCAGCAGTGAAGATCCAGGATACGTTAGCAATCAGCCCCAGCATTTT.

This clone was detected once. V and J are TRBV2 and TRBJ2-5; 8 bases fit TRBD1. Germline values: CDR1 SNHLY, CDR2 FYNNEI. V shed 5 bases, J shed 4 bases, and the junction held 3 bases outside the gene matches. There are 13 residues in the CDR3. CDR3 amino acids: CASSPGGGETQYF. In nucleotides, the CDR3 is TGTGCCAGCAGTCCAGGGGGCGGAGAGACCCAGTACTTC.

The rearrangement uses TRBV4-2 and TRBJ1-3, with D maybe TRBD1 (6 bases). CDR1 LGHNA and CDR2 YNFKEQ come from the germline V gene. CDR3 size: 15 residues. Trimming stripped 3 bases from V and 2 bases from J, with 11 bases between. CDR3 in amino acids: CASSHLQGTGNTIYF. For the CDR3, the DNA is TGTGCCAGCAGCCATCTACAGGGTACTGGAAACACCATATATTTT.

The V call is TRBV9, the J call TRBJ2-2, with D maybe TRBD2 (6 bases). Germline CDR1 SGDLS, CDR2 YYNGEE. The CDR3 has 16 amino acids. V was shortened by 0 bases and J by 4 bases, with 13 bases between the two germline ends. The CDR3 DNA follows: TGTGCCAGCAGCGTAGGGCGGGGAGTCGGCACCGGGGAGCTGTTTTTT. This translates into CASSVGRGVGTGELFF.